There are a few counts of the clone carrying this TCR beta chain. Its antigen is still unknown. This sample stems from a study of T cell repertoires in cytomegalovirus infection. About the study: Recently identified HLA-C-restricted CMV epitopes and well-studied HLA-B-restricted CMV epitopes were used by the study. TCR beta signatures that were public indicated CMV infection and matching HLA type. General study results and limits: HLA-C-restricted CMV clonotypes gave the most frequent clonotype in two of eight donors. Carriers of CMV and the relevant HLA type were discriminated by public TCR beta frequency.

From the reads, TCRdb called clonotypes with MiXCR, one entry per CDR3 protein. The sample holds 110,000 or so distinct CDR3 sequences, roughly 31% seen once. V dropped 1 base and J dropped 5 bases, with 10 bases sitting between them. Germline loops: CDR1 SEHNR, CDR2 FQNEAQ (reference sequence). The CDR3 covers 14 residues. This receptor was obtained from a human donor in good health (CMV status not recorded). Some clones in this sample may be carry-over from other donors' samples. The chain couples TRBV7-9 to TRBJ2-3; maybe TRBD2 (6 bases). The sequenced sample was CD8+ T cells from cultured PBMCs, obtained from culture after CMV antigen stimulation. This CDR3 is CASSLEGLEDTQYF. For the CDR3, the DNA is TGTGCCAGCAGCTTAGAGGGACTCGAAGATACGCAGTATTTT.